This entry is about one TCR beta chain. What it binds is unknown. Terminally differentiated effector memory CD45RA+ cells were excluded by CCR7 positive selection of CD45RO-negative cells. CDR1 and CDR2 (germline): MNHNS, SASEGT. The CDR3 contains 12 residues. Trimming cost V 7 bases and J 5 bases; bases outside gene matches: 5. The sample is drawn from a study of shared clonotypes between healthy human individuals. Overall study: Per donor, three plates held CD4 naive cells, three held CD4 memory, two held CD8 naive and one held CD8 memory. Whole-study results and caveats: Represented diversity (both genetic and exposure-history) was limited by the small number of donors.

TCRdb's table, derived via immunoSEQ multiplex PCR, lists solely in-frame clones and lacks some. The table includes around 2,100,000 clones, approximately 94% detected once. The sequence derives from a man younger than 35 in good health. The specimen sequenced was naive CD8+ T cells sorted from blood. The V and J genes are TRBV6-1 and TRBJ2-7; TRBD2 aligns across 7 bases. The CDR3 region has the DNA TGTGCCAGCATTGAGCGGGACGACGAGCAGTACTTC. Translated, it gives CASIERDDEQYF.